This TCR beta chain derives from a study of blood T cell repertoires in COVID-19. Measured with immunoSEQ multiplex PCR; TCRdb has only the in-frame clones, and not every one. The profile shows approximately 55,000 clones, roughly 91% of them singletons. The CDR3 is 13 residues long. V was pared by 7 bases and J by 6 bases, with 12 bases of the junction left unmatched. CDR1 is SQVTM, CDR2 ANQGSEA, per germline. This sequence joins TRBV29-1 and TRBJ2-7; 7 nucleotides align to TRBD2. The TCR was taken from a man aged 50 to 59 with active COVID-19. Sequencing was carried out using peripheral blood. CDR3: CSALGGSGIEQYF. The CDR3 DNA reads TGCAGCGCCCTCGGGGGGAGTGGGATCGAGCAGTACTTC.